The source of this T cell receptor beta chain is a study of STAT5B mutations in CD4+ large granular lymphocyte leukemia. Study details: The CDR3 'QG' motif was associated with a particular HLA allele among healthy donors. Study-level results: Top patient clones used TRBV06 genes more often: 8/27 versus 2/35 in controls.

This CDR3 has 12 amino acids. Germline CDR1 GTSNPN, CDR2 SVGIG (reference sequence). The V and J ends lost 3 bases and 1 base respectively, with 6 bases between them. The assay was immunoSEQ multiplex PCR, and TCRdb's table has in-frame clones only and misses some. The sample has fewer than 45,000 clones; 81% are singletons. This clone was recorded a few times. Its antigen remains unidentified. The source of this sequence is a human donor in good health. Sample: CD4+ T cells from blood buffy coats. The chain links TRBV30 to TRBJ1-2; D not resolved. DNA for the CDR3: TGTGCCTGGAGCTCGATTAACTATGGCTACACCTTC. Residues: CAWSSINYGYTF.